The 6 T cell receptor beta chains reported below all come from one sample, sequenced in a study of T-cell reconstitution after alpha-beta-depleted transplantation in children. It was with unique molecular identifiers that the TCRbeta library was prepared. TCRdb re-derived calls from the PCR reads in MiXCR, one entry per CDR3 protein. The data hold 440,000 or so distinct CDR3 sequences, with 43% observed a single time. This sample comprised PBMCs, obtained before TCRalphabeta/CD19-depleted stem cell transplant. These receptors were collected from a girl aged 2 to 10 with aplastic anemia, due to receive a stem cell transplant.

This clonotype was observed a handful of times. V and J are TRBV20-1 and TRBJ1-5, with D uncertain. Trimming took 4 bases from V and 5 from J, leaving 12 bases between them. Per germline, CDR1 DFQATT and CDR2 SNEGSKA (reference sequence). This CDR3 is 13 amino acids long. In nucleotides, the CDR3 is TGCAGTGCTATTGAAAGCGGCGATCAGCCCCAGCATTTT. This encodes CSAIESGDQPQHF.

This rearrangement joins TRBV7-9 to TRBJ2-7, with D hard to call. Trimming took 6 bases from V and 3 from J, leaving 18 bases between them. Germline assignment: CDR1 SEHNR and CDR2 FQNEAQ (reference sequence). CDR3 length: 15 residues. The CDR3 loop reads CASSSLNEVGYEQYF. The CDR3 coding sequence is TGTGCCAGCAGTTCCCTCAACGAAGTGGGCTACGAGCAGTACTTC.

This clonotype was counted a few times. V is TRBV20-1 and J is TRBJ1-5; 8 bases match TRBD1. CDR1 is DFQATT, CDR2 SNEGSKA, per germline (reference sequence). The CDR3 is 15 residues long. Trimming removed 6 bases from V and 1 base from J; junction bases left unmatched: 8. The CDR3, as DNA: TGCAGTGCGCAAACAGGGGGTGTGAGCAATCAGCCCCAGCATTTT. Protein product: CSAQTGGVSNQPQHF.

This clonotype was counted between two and nine times. The chain joins TRBV19 to TRBJ1-1; perhaps TRBD1 as D (5 bases). Germline CDR1 LNHDA, CDR2 SQIVND (reference sequence). Trimming left V 7 bases short and J 1 base short, with 7 bases between. The CDR3 is made up of 12 amino acids. The CDR3 here is CASNDRNTEAFF. The CDR3 bases are TGTGCCAGTAATGACAGGAACACTGAAGCTTTCTTT. Full variable domain (outside the CDR3, taken from reference TRBV19 and TRBJ1-1): DGGITQSPKYLFRKEGQNVTLSCEQNLNHDAMYWYRQDPGQGLRLIYYSQIVNDFQKGDIAEGYSVSREKKESFPLTVTSAQKNPTAFYLCASNDRNTEAFFGQGTRLTVV.

The chain couples TRBV5-1 to TRBJ2-3, with 10 nucleotides matching TRBD1. V shed 4 bases and J 4 bases; nucleotides not matched to a gene: 9. In germline, CDR1 is SGHRS, CDR2 YFSETQ. CDR3 size: 16 residues. CDR3 residues: CASSLTSGTGADTQYF. As DNA, the CDR3 is TGCGCCAGCAGCCTTACTTCCGGGACAGGGGCAGATACGCAGTATTTT.

For the CDR3, the DNA is TGTGCCAGCAGCTTGGGACTAGCGGGAGTAAGGACCTACGAGCAGTACTTC. This translates into CASSLGLAGVRTYEQYF. This chain uses TRBV7-2 with TRBJ2-7, with TRBD2 matching 14 bases. The CDR3 extends over 17 amino acids. After removal of 3 bases from V and 2 bases from J, the junction contained 6 bases not matched to a gene. The germline gives CDR1 SGHTA, CDR2 FQGNSA.